Detailed here is one T cell receptor (beta chain). RNA amounts of about 0.45 to 1 ug underwent reverse transcription with random hexamers. TCRdb recomputed calls from the immunoSEQ multiplex PCR reads with MiXCR, one row per CDR3 protein. The sample yields about 250,000 distinct CDR3 sequences, about 94% seen once. These data are taken from a study of CD8 T cells in Susac syndrome. Germline assignment: CDR1 DFQATT and CDR2 SNEGSKA (reference sequence). The CDR3 runs to 16 residues. The V and J ends lost 1 base and 1 base, in that order; junction bases with no gene match: 7. The clonotype was recovered from a human donor with multiple sclerosis. The rearrangement joins TRBV20-1 to TRBJ2-5; TRBD1 aligns across 9 bases. Sequenced: CD4+ T cells from PBMCs. The CDR3 protein is CSARVAGQGSQETQYF. The CDR3 bases are TGCAGTGCTAGAGTAGCTGGACAGGGGAGCCAAGAGACCCAGTACTTC.